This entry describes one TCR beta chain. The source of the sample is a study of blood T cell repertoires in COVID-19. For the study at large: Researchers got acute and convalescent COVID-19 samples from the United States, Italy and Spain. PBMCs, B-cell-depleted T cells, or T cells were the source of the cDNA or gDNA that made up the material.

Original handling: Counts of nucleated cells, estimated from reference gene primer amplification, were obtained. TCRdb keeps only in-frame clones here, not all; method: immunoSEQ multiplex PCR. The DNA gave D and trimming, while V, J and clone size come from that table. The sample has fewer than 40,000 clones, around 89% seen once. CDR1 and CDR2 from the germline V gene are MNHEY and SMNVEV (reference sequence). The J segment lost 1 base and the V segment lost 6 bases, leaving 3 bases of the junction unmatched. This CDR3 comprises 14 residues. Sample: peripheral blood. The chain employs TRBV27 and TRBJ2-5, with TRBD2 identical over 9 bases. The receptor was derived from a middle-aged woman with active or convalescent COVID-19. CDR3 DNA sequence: TGTGCCAGCAGGCGGCGGGGGGGCCAAGAGACCCAGTACTTC. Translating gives CASRRRGGQETQYF.